One T cell receptor beta chain is described in this entry. It was with 60 Vbeta and 13 Jbeta primers that the PCR ran. The method was immunoSEQ multiplex PCR; TCRdb's version includes in-frame clones alone and lacks a portion of them. The sample holds 200,000 to 250,000 clones, around nine tenths seen once. The CDR3 loop spans 15 amino acids. Germline V lookup: CDR1 ENHRY, CDR2 SYGVKD. V lost 1 base and J 0 bases, leaving 7 bases between the germline ends. The data belong to a study of cytomegalovirus exposure and HLA in healthy donors. The source of this sequence is a woman between 18 and 30 years old in good health and CMV-seronegative. The chain combines TRBV10-3 with TRBJ1-3; D is undetermined. The sequenced sample was PBMCs. The CDR3 protein is CAISEFADSGNTIYF. DNA for the CDR3: TGTGCCATCAGTGAGTTCGCGGACTCTGGAAACACCATATATTTT.